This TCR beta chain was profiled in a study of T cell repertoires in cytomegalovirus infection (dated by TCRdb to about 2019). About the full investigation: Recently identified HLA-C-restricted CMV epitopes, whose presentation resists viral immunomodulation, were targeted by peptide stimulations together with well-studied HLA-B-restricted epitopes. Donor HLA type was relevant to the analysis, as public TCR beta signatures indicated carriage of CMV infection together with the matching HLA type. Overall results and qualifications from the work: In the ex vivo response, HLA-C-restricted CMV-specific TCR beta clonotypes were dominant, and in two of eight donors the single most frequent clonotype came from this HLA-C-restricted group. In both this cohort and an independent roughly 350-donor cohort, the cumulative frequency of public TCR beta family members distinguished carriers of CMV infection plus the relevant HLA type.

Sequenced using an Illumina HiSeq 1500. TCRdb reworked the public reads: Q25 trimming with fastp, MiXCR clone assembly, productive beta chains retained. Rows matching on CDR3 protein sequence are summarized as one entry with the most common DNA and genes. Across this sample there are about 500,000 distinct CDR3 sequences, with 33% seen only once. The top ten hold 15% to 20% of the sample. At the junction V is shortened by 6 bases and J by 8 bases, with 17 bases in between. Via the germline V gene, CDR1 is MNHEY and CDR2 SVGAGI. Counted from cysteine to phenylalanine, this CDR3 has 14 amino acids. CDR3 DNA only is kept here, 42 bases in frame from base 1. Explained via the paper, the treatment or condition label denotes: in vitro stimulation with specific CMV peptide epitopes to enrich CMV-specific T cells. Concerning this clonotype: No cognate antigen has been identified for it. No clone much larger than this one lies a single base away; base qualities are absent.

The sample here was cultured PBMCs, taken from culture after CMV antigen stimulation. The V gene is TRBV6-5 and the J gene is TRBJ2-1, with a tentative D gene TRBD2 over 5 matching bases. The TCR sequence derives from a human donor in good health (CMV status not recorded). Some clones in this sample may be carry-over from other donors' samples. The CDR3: CASSRTRSSYEQFF. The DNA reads TGTGCCAGCAGCAGAACTAGGAGCAGCTATGAGCAGTTCTTC.